This TCR beta chain stems from a study of shared clonotypes between healthy human individuals. Assay used: immunoSEQ multiplex PCR; TCRdb lists only in-frame clones, some missing. This sample carries roughly 720,000 clones, around 91% of them seen once, and the ten largest clones take roughly 36%. This TCR came from a man between 18 and 29 years old in good health. Some clones in this sample may be carry-over from other donors' samples. The sample consisted of memory CD8+ T cells from PBMCs. Subset noted: CD45RO+ cells pooled with CCR7-negative TemRA cells.

CDR3 loop: CASSLRTGVVEQYF. CDR3 DNA sequence: TGTGCCAGCAGTCTCCGGACAGGGGTAGTCGAGCAGTACTTC. This chain joins TRBV28 and TRBJ2-7; 9 bases align to TRBD1. V lost 5 bases to trimming and J lost 6 bases; unmatched junction nucleotides: 8. The CDR3 consists of 14 residues. Germline CDR1 MDHEN, CDR2 SYDVKM.